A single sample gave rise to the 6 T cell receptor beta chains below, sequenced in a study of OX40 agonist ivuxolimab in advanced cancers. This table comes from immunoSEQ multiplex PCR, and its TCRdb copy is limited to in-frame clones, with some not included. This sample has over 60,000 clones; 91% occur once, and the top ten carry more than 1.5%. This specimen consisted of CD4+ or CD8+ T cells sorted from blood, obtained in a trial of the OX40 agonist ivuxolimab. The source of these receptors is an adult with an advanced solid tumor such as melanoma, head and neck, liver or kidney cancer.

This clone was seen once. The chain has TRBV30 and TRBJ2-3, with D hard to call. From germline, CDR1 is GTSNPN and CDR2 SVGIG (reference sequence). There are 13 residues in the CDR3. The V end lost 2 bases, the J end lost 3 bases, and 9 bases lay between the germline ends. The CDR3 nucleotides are TGTGCCTGGAGTCCCGGTACTACAGATACGCAGTATTTT. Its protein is CAWSPGTTDTQYF. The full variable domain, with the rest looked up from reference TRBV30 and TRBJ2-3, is SQTIHQWPATLVQPVGSPLSLECTVEGTSNPNLYWYRQAAGRGLQLLFYSVGIGQISSEVPQNLSASRPQDRQFILSSKKLLLSDSGFYLCAWSPGTTDTQYFGPGTRLTVL.

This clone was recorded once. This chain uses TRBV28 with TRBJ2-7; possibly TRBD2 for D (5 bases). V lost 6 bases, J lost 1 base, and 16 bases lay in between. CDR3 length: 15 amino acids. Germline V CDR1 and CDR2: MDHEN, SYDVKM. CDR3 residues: CASSPVRTGSYEQYF. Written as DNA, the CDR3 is TGTGCCAGCAGCCCCGTACGGACGGGATCCTACGAGCAGTACTTC.

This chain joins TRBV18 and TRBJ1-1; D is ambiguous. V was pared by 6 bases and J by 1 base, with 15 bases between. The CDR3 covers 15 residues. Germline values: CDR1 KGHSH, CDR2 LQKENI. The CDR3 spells CASSPRWGENTEAFF. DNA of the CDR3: TGTGCCAGCTCGCCCCGGTGGGGAGAGAACACTGAAGCTTTCTTT.

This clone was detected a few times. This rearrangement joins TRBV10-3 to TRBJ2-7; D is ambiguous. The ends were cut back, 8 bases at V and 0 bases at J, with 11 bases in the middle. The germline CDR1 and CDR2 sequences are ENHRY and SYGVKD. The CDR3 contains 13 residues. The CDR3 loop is CAISLQISYEQYF. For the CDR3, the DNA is TGTGCCATCTCCTTACAGATCTCCTACGAGCAGTACTTC.

The CDR3 DNA reads as TGTGCCAGCAGCCCGAGCAGGGGTTCAGATACGCAGTATTTT. It is translated as CASSPSRGSDTQYF. This chain joins TRBV7-8 and TRBJ2-3, with TRBD1 as a possible D gene (6 bases). Germline CDR1 reads SGHVS; CDR2 reads FQNEAQ. This CDR3 is built from 14 residues. The V end was cut by 5 bases, the J end by 4 bases, with 13 bases between.

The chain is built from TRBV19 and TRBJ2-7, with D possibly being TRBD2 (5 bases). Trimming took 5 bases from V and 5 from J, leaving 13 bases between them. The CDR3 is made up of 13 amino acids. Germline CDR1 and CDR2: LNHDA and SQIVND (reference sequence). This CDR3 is CASSSRTGDEQYF. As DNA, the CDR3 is TGTGCCAGTAGTTCCCGGACTGGGGACGAGCAGTACTTC.